What follows is one T cell receptor beta chain and its context. The target antigen is unknown. There were TCR beta CDR3 regions amplified from RNA transcripts. Primed by the HTBI set, a first-round RT-PCR was run on the TCR CDR3. TCRdb re-derived calls from the multiplex PCR reads in MiXCR, one entry per CDR3 protein. Of around 560,000 distinct CDR3 sequences in the sample, roughly 17% were seen once. V was clipped by 3 bases and J by 2 bases, with 11 bases between them. CDR3 size: 14 residues. Germline-derived CDR1 and CDR2 are MNHGY and SVAAGI. This sample was included in a study of T cells in Graves' hyperthyroidism and ophthalmopathy. Absence of ophthalmopathy progression within 18 months defined stable Graves' hyperthyroidism. Together with thyroid ultrasound, orbital computed tomography, serum thyroxine and TRAb, clinical symptoms were used for diagnoses. Notes on the study in general: Blood held most thyroid clonotypes expanded above 0.001 frequency.

Input material: blood. The source of this sequence is a young woman with Graves' hyperthyroidism. The chain uses TRBV6-9 and TRBJ2-7; possibly TRBD2 for D (5 bases). The CDR3 DNA sequence: TGTGCCAGCAGTTACTATCGGGAAGCCTACGAGCAGTACTTC. Translating gives CASSYYREAYEQYF.